The rows below give T cell receptor beta chains drawn from one sample of a study of blood T cell repertoires in COVID-19. The data were produced by immunoSEQ multiplex PCR, yet TCRdb's version contains in-frame clones alone and is incomplete. The top ten hold roughly 17% of the sample, which has 150,000 to 200,000 clones, 79% seen once. The sequencing sample was made of peripheral blood. These receptors were obtained from a man in his 60s with active or convalescent COVID-19. Each CDR3 is given with its conserved first and last residue. D genes are given only for firm matches. Some rows have no size entry. The others give once, few or many, or a class for an expanded clone.

j_gene | d_gene | v_gene | abundance | CDR3nt | CDR3aa
TRBJ2-3 | NA | TRBV18 | NA | TGTGCCAGCTCAGGGGCAGCGAGCACAGATACGCAGTATTTT | CASSGAASTDTQYF
TRBJ2-5 | TRBD1 | TRBV28 | once | TGTGCCAGCGTCTGGACAGGTGGTTTTGGGGAGACCCAGTACTTC | CASVWTGGFGETQYF
TRBJ2-3 | TRBD1 | TRBV24-1 | NA | TGTGCCACCTCGTCGGGACAGGGGCGTGGAAGTGGAACAGATACGCAGTATTTT | CATSSGQGRGSGTDTQYF
TRBJ2-5 | TRBD1 | TRBV24-1 | once | TGTGCCACCAGTGAAACCGGGACAGGAGAGACCCAGTACTTC | CATSETGTGETQYF
TRBJ1-6 | NA | TRBV11-2 | NA | TGTGCCAGCAGCTTGGCCGCGACACTCTATAATTCACCCCTCCACTTT | CASSLAATLYNSPLHF
TRBJ2-1 | NA | TRBV7-8 | NA | TGTGCCAGCAGCTTCTCTCCAGAGGTAGGGGGGCAGTTCTTC | CASSFSPEVGGQFF
TRBJ2-3 | TRBD2 | TRBV10-3 | once | TGTGCCACCCGAGGGAGCGGGAGGGCCGAAGCAGATACGCAGTATTTT | CATRGSGRAEADTQYF
TRBJ2-7 | NA | TRBV28 | once | TGTGCCAGCAGTTTCGGGGTCTCTTCCTACGAGCAGTACTTC | CASSFGVSSYEQYF
TRBJ2-7 | NA | TRBV6-5 | NA | TGTGCCAGCAGACCAAATCAGGGGACCTACGAGCAGTACTTC | CASRPNQGTYEQYF
TRBJ1-5 | NA | TRBV7-2 | NA | TGTGCCAGCAGCTTGAGGGGGGGTGGCAATCAGCCCCAGCATTTT | CASSLRGGGNQPQHF
TRBJ1-2 | NA | TRBV12-3/TRBV12-4 | NA | TGTGCCAGCAGTCCCCCGGGAAACTATGGCTACACCTTC | CASSPPGNYGYTF
TRBJ2-2 | NA | TRBV6-4 | NA | TGTGCCAGCAGTGCAAATAGTGGAGGCACCGGGGAGCTGTTTTTT | CASSANSGGTGELFF
TRBJ1-4 | NA | TRBV5-1 | NA | TGCGCCAGCAGCTTCGGGACACCTAATGAAAAACTGTTTTTT | CASSFGTPNEKLFF
TRBJ1-6 | NA | TRBV11-2 | NA | TGTGCCAGCAGCTTAGTGCAGGCCGGTTCACCCCTCCACTTT | CASSLVQAGSPLHF
TRBJ2-5 | NA | TRBV29-1 | NA | TGCAGCGTTGGTACGGGGACACGAGAGACCCAGTACTTC | CSVGTGTRETQYF
TRBJ1-6 | NA | TRBV19 | NA | TGTGCCACCGCGGGGGTAACCTATAATTCACCCCTCCACTTT | CATAGVTYNSPLHF
TRBJ2-1 | TRBD2 | TRBV27 | NA | TGTGCCAGCAGCCAAAGCGGGAACTCCTACAATGAGCAGTTCTTC | CASSQSGNSYNEQFF
TRBJ2-1 | NA | TRBV11-2 | NA | TGTGCCAGCAGGATTAGCCTTTTGAATGAGCAGTTCTTC | CASRISLLNEQFF
TRBJ2-3 | NA | TRBV28 | NA | TGTGCCAGCAGTTTGTGGAGCACCACAGATACGCAGTATTTT | CASSLWSTTDTQYF
TRBJ1-5 | TRBD1 | TRBV6-5 | NA | TGTGCCAGCAGTAGACAGGGTCCGGGGCCCCAGCATTTT | CASSRQGPGPQHF
TRBJ2-7 | TRBD2 | TRBV27 | NA | TGTGCCAGCAACGGACTAGCGGCCCCCTACGAGCAGTACTTC | CASNGLAAPYEQYF
TRBJ1-6 | TRBD1 | TRBV19 | NA | TGTGCCAGTAGTCTACTGACAGGGGGCGCGGGTTCACCCCTCCACTTT | CASSLLTGGAGSPLHF
TRBJ2-3 | TRBD2 | TRBV19 | once | TGTGCCAGTAGTAGCGAGCGGGAGAGTACTAGCACAGATACGCAGTATTTT | CASSSERESTSTDTQYF
TRBJ1-6 | TRBD1 | TRBV28 | NA | TGTGCCAGCACTCCCGGGACAGGGTGGGATTCACCCCTCCACTTT | CASTPGTGWDSPLHF
TRBJ2-7 | NA | TRBV3-1/TRBV3-2 | NA | TGTGCCAGCAGCCAGCGCGGGCCCCACGAGCAGTACTTC | CASSQRGPHEQYF
TRBJ2-1 | NA | TRBV5-1 | NA | TGCGCCAGCAGCTCAATGGACGGGGACTCCTACAATGAGCAGTTCTTC | CASSSMDGDSYNEQFF
TRBJ1-6 | TRBD1 | TRBV27 | NA | TGTGCCAGCGCCGGGACAGTAGAATCACCCCTCCACTTT | CASAGTVESPLHF
TRBJ2-5 | NA | TRBV11-1 | NA | TGTGCCAGCAGCTTAGCGGGAGGGGGGGAGACCCAGTACTTC | CASSLAGGGETQYF
TRBJ2-7 | NA | TRBV7-9 | NA | TGTGCCAGCAGCTTCTCACATCCCGAGCAGTACTTC | CASSFSHPEQYF
TRBJ1-1 | NA | TRBV7-3 | NA | TGTGCCAGCCAAGCGGATGGGGGGGTCTTGGACACTGAAGCTTTCTTT | CASQADGGVLDTEAFF
TRBJ2-3 | NA | TRBV12-3/TRBV12-4 | NA | TGTGCCAGCAGTTTACTAGCGACAGATACGCAGTATTTT | CASSLLATDTQYF
TRBJ1-2 | NA | TRBV12-3/TRBV12-4 | NA | TGTGCCAGCAGTGGCAGGAACTATGGCTACACCTTC | CASSGRNYGYTF
TRBJ1-2 | TRBD1 | TRBV5-1 | NA | TGCGCCAGCAGCTTGGGCTCCGACAGGGGAGTAGGCTACACCTTC | CASSLGSDRGVGYTF
TRBJ2-7 | NA | TRBV6-1 | few | TGTGCCAGCAGTGAGGGGGACACGGAGTGGATAGAGCAGTACTTC | CASSEGDTEWIEQYF
TRBJ2-3 | NA | TRBV7-2 | NA | TGTGCCAGCAGCTTTCAACGGACAGATACGCAGTATTTT | CASSFQRTDTQYF
TRBJ1-1 | NA | TRBV29-1 | NA | TGCAGCTATACCAGGCAAACTGAAGCTTTCTTT | CSYTRQTEAFF
TRBJ2-1 | TRBD2 | TRBV28 | NA | TGTGCCAGCGCCTCTAGCGGGGAGGGTAGGGATGAGCAGTTCTTC | CASASSGEGRDEQFF
TRBJ2-5 | NA | TRBV7-9 | NA | TGTGCCAGCAGCCTACCGTTAGTTCACGAGACCCAGTACTTC | CASSLPLVHETQYF
TRBJ2-2 | NA | TRBV7-2 | NA | TGTGCCAGCAGCCCCGTGGGGAGCACCGGGGAGCTGTTTTTT | CASSPVGSTGELFF
TRBJ2-1 | TRBD2 | TRBV7-9 | NA | TGTGCCAGCACTCTCGCGGGAGGGCAGTTCTTC | CASTLAGGQFF
TRBJ2-3 | TRBD2 | TRBV18 | few | TGTGCCAGCTCACCTCAGCGGGGATACACAGATACGCAGTATTTT | CASSPQRGYTDTQYF